These T cell receptor beta chains were read from a single sample in a study of cytomegalovirus exposure and HLA in healthy donors. Sequencing was performed with immunoSEQ multiplex PCR; in TCRdb, only in-frame clones are kept and a portion is missing. This table has about 180,000 clones, more than 75% appearing once. The source material was PBMCs. Source of these receptors: a man aged 40-49 years in good health and CMV-seronegative. Each CDR3 is given with its conserved first and last residue.

j_gene,v_gene,CDR3aa
TRBJ2-5,TRBV7-3,CASSRTSGVETQYF
TRBJ2-3,TRBV14,CASSQADRVRTQYF
TRBJ1-1,TRBV5-4,CASSARGTEAFF
TRBJ1-2,TRBV7-2,CASSLSLASYGYTF
TRBJ2-1,TRBV11-1,CASSLRGEQFF
TRBJ2-5,TRBV4-3,CASSQDRLAVQETQYF
TRBJ1-4,TRBV5-5,CASSRRVGIVDEKLFF
TRBJ2-5,TRBV29-1,CSVEDGTSGRVRETQYF
TRBJ2-1,TRBV25-1,CASGPTSGGTREQFF
TRBJ2-2,TRBV29-1,CSVDRSARGGELFF